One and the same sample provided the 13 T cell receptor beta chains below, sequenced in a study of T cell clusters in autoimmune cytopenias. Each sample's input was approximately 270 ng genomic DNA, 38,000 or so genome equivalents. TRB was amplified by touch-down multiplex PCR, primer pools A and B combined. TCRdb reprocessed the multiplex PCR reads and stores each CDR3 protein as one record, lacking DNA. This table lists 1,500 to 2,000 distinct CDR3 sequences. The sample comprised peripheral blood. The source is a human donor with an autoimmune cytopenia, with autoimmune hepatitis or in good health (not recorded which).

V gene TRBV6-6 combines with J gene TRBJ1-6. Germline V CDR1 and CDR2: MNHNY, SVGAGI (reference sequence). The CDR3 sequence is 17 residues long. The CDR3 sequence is CASSYGYGGSYNSPLHF.

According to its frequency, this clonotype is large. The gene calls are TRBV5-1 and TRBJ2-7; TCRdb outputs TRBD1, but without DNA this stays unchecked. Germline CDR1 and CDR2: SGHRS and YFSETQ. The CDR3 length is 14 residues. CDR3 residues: CASSLAQGPYEQYF.

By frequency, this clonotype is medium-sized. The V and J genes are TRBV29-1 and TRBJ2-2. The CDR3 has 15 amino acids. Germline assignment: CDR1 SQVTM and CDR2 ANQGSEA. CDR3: CSVDCGEENTGELFF.

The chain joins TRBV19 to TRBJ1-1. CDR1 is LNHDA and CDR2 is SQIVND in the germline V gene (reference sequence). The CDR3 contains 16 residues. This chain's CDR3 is CASSIDLYGRRAEAFF.

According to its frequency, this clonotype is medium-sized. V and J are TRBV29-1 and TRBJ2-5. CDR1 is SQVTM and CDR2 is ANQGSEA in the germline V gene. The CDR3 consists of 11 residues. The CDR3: CSVAHQETQYF.

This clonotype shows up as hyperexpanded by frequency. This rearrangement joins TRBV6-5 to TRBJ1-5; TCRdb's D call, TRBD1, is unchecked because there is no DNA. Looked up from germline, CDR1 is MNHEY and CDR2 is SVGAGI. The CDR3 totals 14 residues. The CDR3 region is CASSEDRVHQPQHF.

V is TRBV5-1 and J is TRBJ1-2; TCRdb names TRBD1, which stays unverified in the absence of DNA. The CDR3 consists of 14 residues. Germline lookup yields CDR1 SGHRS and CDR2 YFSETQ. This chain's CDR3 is CASSLGQGGLGYTF.

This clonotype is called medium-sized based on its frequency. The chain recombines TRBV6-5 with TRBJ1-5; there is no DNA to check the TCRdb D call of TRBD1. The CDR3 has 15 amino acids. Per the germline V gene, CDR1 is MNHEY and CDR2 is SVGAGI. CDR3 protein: CASSRQGTGNQPQHF.

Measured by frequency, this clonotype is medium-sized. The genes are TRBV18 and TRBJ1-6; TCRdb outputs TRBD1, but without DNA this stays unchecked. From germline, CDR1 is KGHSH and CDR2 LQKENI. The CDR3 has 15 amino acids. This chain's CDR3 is CASSEGQGKNSPLHF.

This chain's CDR3 is CASSSTDSSYRDEQFF. The chain has TRBV13 and TRBJ2-1; there is no DNA to check the TCRdb D call of TRBD1. CDR1 and CDR2 from the germline V gene are PRHDT and FYEKMQ (reference sequence). The CDR3 runs to 16 residues.

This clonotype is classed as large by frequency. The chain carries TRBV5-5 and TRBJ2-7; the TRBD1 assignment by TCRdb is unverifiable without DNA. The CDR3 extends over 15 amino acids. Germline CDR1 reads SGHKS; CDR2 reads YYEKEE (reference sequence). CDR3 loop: CASSLVPGQVYEQYF.

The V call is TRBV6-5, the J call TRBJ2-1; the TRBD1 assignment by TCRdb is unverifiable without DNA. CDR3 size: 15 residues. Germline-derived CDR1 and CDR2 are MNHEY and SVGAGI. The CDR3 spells CASSKDPDGYNEQFF.

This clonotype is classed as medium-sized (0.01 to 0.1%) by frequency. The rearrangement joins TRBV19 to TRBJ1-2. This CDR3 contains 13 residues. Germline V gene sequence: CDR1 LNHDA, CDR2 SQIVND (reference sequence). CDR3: CASSIRTHYGYTF.